What follows is one T cell receptor beta chain and its context. What this receptor recognizes is not known. It has no much larger one-base neighbor in the sample; base qualities were not kept. The meaning of the sample's treatment or condition label: allogeneic hematopoietic cell transplantation with graft depleted of TCRalphabeta T cells and CD19 B cells. Transplant recipients were children who received TCRalphabeta/CD19-depleted allogeneic hematopoietic cell grafts. The library came from PCR. The instrument given in TCRdb is Illumina HiSeq 2500. TCR library preparation used molecular barcoding, with unique molecular identifiers applied to normalize quantification of the TCRbeta repertoire. The public reads were reprocessed in TCRdb via fastp at Q25 and MiXCR, keeping in-frame beta chains. Here each entry gathers all rows of one CDR3 protein and keeps the most common genes and DNA. Present in this sample are about 600,000 distinct CDR3 sequences, more than 20% of which were seen just once. The top ten hold 13% to 15% of the sample.

The CDR3 sequence holds 13 residues, the cysteine and phenylalanine included. Only CDR3 DNA is held: 39 bases, read in frame from base 1. The germline V end is reduced by 1 base and the J end by 10 bases; junction bases left unmatched: 4. Based on the germline V gene, the CDR1 and CDR2 sequences are SGHDT and YYEEEE. This specimen belongs to a study of T-cell reconstitution after alpha-beta-depleted transplantation in children (dated by TCRdb to 2016 to 2017). With respect to the entire study: Using TCR repertoire profiling, the study followed T-cell immune reconstitution in a quantitative way in children after TCRalphabeta/CD19-depleted allogeneic hematopoietic cell transplantation.

Overall study outcomes, separate from this receptor: The apparently early recovery of alphabetaT-cell counts about two months after transplant reportedly depended on only several hundred rapidly expanded clones that came from non-depleted graft cells. In some patients, high TCRbeta diversity at day 60 was attributed to recipient T cells and intrathymic progenitors that had survived conditioning. Hyperexpanded clone frequencies declined over subsequent months; after one year, T-cell counts and TCRbeta diversity were mostly attributed to newly produced T cells.

This material consisted of PBMCs, mostly from graft donor cells, taken 360 days after TCRalphabeta/CD19-depleted stem cell transplant. The V and J genes are TRBV5-6 and TRBJ1-4; TRBD1 fits 7 bases in the junction. The sequence was obtained from a boy under two years old who had a stem cell transplant for acute myeloid leukemia, so the T cells may come from the graft donor. Here the CDR3 is given as CASSLQGVVKLFF. The sequence in DNA is TGTGCCAGCAGCTTGCAGGGGGTTGTAAAACTGTTTTTT.